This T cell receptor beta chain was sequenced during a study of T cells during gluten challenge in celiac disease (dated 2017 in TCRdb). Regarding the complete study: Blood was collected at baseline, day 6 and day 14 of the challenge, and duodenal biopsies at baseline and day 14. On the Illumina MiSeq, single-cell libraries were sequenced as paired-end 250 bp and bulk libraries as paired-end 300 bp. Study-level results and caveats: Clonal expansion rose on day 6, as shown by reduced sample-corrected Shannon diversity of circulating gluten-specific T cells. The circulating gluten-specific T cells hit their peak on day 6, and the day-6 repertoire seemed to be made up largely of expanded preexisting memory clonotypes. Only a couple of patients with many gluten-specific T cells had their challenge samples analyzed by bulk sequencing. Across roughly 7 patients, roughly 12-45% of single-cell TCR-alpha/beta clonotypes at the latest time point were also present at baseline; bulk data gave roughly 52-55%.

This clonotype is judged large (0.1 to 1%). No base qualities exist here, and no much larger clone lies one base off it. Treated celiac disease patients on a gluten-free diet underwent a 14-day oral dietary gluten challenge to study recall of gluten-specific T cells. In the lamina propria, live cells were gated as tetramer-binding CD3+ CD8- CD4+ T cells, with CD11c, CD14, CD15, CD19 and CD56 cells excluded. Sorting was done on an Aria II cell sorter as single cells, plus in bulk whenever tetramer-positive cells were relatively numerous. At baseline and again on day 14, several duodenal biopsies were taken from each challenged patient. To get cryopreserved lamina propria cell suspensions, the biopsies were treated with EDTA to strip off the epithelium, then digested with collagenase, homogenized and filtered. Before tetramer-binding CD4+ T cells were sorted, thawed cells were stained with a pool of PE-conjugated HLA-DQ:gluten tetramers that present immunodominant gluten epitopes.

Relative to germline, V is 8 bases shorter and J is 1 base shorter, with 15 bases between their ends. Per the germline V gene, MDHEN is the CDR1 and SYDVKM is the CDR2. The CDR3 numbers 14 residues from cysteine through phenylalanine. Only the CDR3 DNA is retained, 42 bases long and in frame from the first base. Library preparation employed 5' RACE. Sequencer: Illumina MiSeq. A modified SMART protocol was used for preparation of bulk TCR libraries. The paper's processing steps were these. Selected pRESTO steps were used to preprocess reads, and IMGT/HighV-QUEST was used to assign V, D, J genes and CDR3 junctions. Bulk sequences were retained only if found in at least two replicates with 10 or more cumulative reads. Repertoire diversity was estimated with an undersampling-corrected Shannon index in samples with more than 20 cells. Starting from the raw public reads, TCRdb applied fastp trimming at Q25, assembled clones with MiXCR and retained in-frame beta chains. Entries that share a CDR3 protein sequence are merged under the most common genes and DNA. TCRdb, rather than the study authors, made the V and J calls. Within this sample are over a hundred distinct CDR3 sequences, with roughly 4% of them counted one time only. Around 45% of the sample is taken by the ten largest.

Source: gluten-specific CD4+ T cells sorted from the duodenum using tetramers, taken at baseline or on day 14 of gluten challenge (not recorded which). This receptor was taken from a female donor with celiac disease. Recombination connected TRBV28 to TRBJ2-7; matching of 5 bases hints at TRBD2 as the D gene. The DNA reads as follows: TGTGCCAGCGCCCGGGGAGCGAGGTCCTACGAGCAGTACTTC. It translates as CASARGARSYEQYF.